Each of the 18 T cell receptor beta chains below was sequenced from the same sample in a study of Graves' ophthalmopathy and Graves' hyperthyroidism. For repertoire sequencing, the TCR beta CDR3 regions were amplified from RNA transcripts. HTBI-primed first-round RT-PCR preceded second-round multiplex PCR. Via MiXCR, TCRdb re-called the multiplex PCR reads, giving one row per CDR3 protein. The table shows about 740,000 distinct CDR3 sequences, with 40% occurring only once. The specimen was peripheral blood. The receptors derive from an adult man with Graves' ophthalmopathy.

The chain uses TRBV29-1 and TRBJ2-3; 11 bases align to TRBD2. CDR1 and CDR2 (germline): SQVTM, ANQGSEA. The V segment lost 8 bases and the J segment 5 bases; nucleotides outside the gene matches: 12. The CDR3 has 15 residues. The chain's CDR3 is CSFTGTSGSRDTQYF. The CDR3 nucleotides are TGCAGCTTCACCGGGACTAGCGGTTCCAGAGATACGCAGTATTTT.

This chain uses TRBV20-1 with TRBJ1-2; TRBD1 is a possible D gene (6 bases). Germline V CDR1 and CDR2: DFQATT, SNEGSKA (reference sequence). V was pared by 4 bases and J by 3 bases, with 21 bases between. The CDR3 has 16 residues. The CDR3 loop reads CSATKANRVAYYGYTF. The CDR3, as DNA: TGCAGTGCTACGAAAGCCAACAGGGTAGCCTACTATGGCTACACCTTC.

This clonotype has more than one count but fewer than ten. This chain uses TRBV19 with TRBJ1-1, with D possibly being TRBD1 (6 bases). From germline, CDR1 is LNHDA and CDR2 SQIVND (reference sequence). The CDR3 loop spans 15 amino acids. V was clipped by 7 bases and J by 5 bases, with 20 bases between them. This CDR3 reads CASTPPAGVVTEAFF. The CDR3 bases are TGTGCCAGTACTCCGCCCGCAGGGGTGGTGACTGAAGCTTTCTTT.

This clonotype has ten or more counts. The V and J genes are TRBV15 and TRBJ1-1; D remains ambiguous. Germline assignment: CDR1 LNHNV and CDR2 YYDKDF (reference sequence). Trimming cost V 1 base and J 0 bases, with 9 bases left between them. CDR3 size: 15 residues. The CDR3 protein is CATSRVRSMNTEAFF. The CDR3, as DNA: TGTGCCACCAGCAGAGTTCGGAGCATGAACACTGAAGCTTTCTTT.

The chain links TRBV19 to TRBJ1-1; D not certain. The germline V gene encodes CDR1 LNHDA and CDR2 SQIVND (reference sequence). This CDR3 contains 15 residues. Trimming shortened V by 4 bases and J by 6 bases, and 18 bases separated the two germline ends. The DNA for the CDR3 is TGTGCCAGTAGTAGAACGACTAGTAAGTGGGCTGAAGCTTTCTTT. As protein: CASSRTTSKWAEAFF.

This clonotype was detected ten times or more. CDR3 bases: TGTGCCAGCAGCCGAATCTCTGGGGCCAACGTCCTGACTTTC. Translation: CASSRISGANVLTF. This rearrangement joins TRBV12-3 or TRBV12-4 to TRBJ2-6; D gene unclear. V was trimmed by 6 bases and J by 0 bases, leaving 6 bases between them. CDR3 length: 14 amino acids.

This clonotype has only one observation. With a much larger clone just one base away, this may be a read error. The chain links TRBV2 to TRBJ2-7; weak D call: TRBD2 (6 bases). The CDR3 is 15 amino acids. V was cut by 4 bases and J by 2 bases, with 15 bases left in between. Per the germline V gene, CDR1 is SNHLY and CDR2 is FYNNEI. The CDR3 protein is CASSGALGGTYEQYF. The CDR3 DNA follows: TGTGCCAGCAGTGGAGCGTTAGGAGGGACCTACGAGCAGTACTTC.

V is TRBV20-1 and J is TRBJ2-7, with 10 bases matching TRBD1. The CDR3 has 14 amino acids. J lost 4 bases, V lost 6 bases, and 9 bases had no gene match. Germline V gene data show CDR1 as DFQATT and CDR2 as SNEGSKA (reference sequence). CDR3 in amino acids: CSAPTGQGNYEQYF. The CDR3 DNA sequence: TGCAGTGCCCCCACGGGACAGGGGAATTACGAGCAGTACTTC.

V is TRBV7-9 and J is TRBJ1-4; D call uncertain. V lost 3 bases and J lost 0, with 8 bases in between. In germline, CDR1 is SEHNR, CDR2 FQNEAQ (reference sequence). The CDR3 runs 15 residues. CDR3 amino acids: CASSFPVATNEKLFF. In DNA, the CDR3 is TGTGCCAGCAGCTTTCCGGTCGCAACTAATGAAAAACTGTTTTTT. The full variable domain, in which reference TRBV7-9 and TRBJ1-4 provide the parts outside the CDR3, is DTGVSQNPRHKITKRGQNVTFRCDPISEHNRLYWYRQTLGQGPEFLTYFQNEAQLEKSRLLSDRFSAERPKGSFSTLEIQRTEQGDSAMYLCASSFPVATNEKLFFGSGTQLSVL.

The chain combines TRBV20-1 with TRBJ1-6, with a tentative D call TRBD1 (6 bases). V dropped 1 base and J dropped 10 bases, with 20 bases sitting between them. The length of the CDR3 is 16 residues. The germline gives CDR1 DFQATT, CDR2 SNEGSKA (reference sequence). The CDR3 spells CSARGTVEGVMSPLHF. The CDR3 nucleotides read TGCAGTGCTAGAGGGACGGTGGAGGGGGTTATGTCACCCCTCCACTTT.

The chain combines TRBV20-1 with TRBJ1-2, with 7 positions matching TRBD1. With V trimmed by 3 bases and J by 2 bases, 12 bases remained unmatched. The germline V gene has CDR1 DFQATT and CDR2 SNEGSKA (reference sequence). The CDR3 consists of 16 residues. The CDR3 nucleotides are TGCAGTGCTAGTCAATCGGACAGGCCGGAGAACTATGGCTACACCTTC. Its translation: CSASQSDRPENYGYTF.

This clonotype showed up just a few times. An end of the junction differs from the germline gene, which may be a read error. V and J are TRBV10-3 and TRBJ1-5; D remains unclear. Germline V gene lookup returns CDR1 ENHRY and CDR2 SYGVKD. This CDR3 is built from 16 residues. CDR3 bases: TGTGCCAGCAGTTACTTGGGGAGAACAAGCAATCAGCCCCAGCATTTT. This sequence encodes CASSYLGRTSNQPQHF.

This sequence joins TRBV11-2 and TRBJ2-7; the D gene is possibly TRBD2 (5 bases). Germline CDR1 SGHAT, CDR2 FQNNGV. This CDR3 has 13 residues. Trimming cost V 6 bases and J 0 bases, with 9 bases left between them. The CDR3 coding sequence is TGTGCCAGCAGTTTTACTAGCTCCTACGAGCAGTACTTC. Its translation: CASSFTSSYEQYF.

The chain couples TRBV25-1 to TRBJ2-2; D gene unclear. CDR1 is MGHDK, CDR2 SYGVNS, per germline. Trimming cost V 8 bases and J 0 bases, with 10 bases left between them. This CDR3 spans 14 amino acids. The CDR3 bases are TGTGCCAGCCAGGACGGACCGAACACCGGGGAGCTGTTTTTT. Protein sequence: CASQDGPNTGELFF.

The rearrangement joins TRBV20-1 to TRBJ2-7, with 8 nucleotides matching TRBD2. The CDR3 has 16 residues. CDR1 and CDR2 from the germline V gene are DFQATT and SNEGSKA (reference sequence). Germline trimming cut 0 bases from V and 5 bases from J; bases unmatched to any gene: 12. The CDR3 DNA reads as TGCAGTGCTAGAGATCGACTAGCGTCCGTAAGCCACGAGCAGTACTTC. This encodes CSARDRLASVSHEQYF.

This sequence joins TRBV5-8 and TRBJ2-5; D possibly corresponds to TRBD2 (6 bases). The V end lost 4 bases, the J end lost 3 bases, and 13 bases lay between the germline ends. The CDR3 spans 14 residues. The germline gives CDR1 SGHTS, CDR2 YDEGEE. CDR3 sequence (DNA): TGTGCCAGCAGCCGAACCGGGAGTGAAGAGACCCAGTACTTC. This gives the protein CASSRTGSEETQYF.

This clonotype appeared many times. The chain employs TRBV2 and TRBJ2-7; no clear D gene. There are 13 residues in the CDR3. Trimming left V 3 bases short and J 4 bases short, with 10 bases between. Germline CDR1 is SNHLY and CDR2 is FYNNEI. CDR3 protein: CASSEDLIYEQYF. The CDR3 nucleotides read TGTGCCAGCAGTGAGGATTTAATATACGAGCAGTACTTC.

The V gene is TRBV20-1, the J gene TRBJ2-5; no clear D gene. The germline gives CDR1 DFQATT, CDR2 SNEGSKA (reference sequence). The CDR3 extends over 11 amino acids. V shed 3 bases and J shed 5 bases, with 7 bases lying between them. CDR3 bases: TGCAGTGCTAGCTTCCCCGAGACCCAGTACTTC. Translating it yields CSASFPETQYF.